Below, 24 T cell receptor beta chains from the same sample are listed, as sequenced in a study of T cell responses to AZD1222 COVID-19 vaccine. Profiling relied on immunoSEQ multiplex PCR, and the TCRdb table lists in-frame clones only, not all of them. The sample holds approximately 75,000 clones, 85% to 90% seen once. Sequenced here: peripheral blood, sampled 28 days after the second AZD1222 dose. These receptors originate from an adult who received the AZD1222 COVID-19 vaccine.

Written as DNA, the CDR3 is TGCGCCAGCAGCCCCCAACCGGGACAGGGTTATGGCTACACCTTC. The encoded protein is CASSPQPGQGYGYTF. V usage is TRBV4-1 and J usage is TRBJ1-2; 9 bases agree with TRBD1. V shed 4 bases and J 5 bases; nucleotides not matched to a gene: 8. Germline V gives CDR1 MGHRA, CDR2 YSYEKL. This CDR3 is built from 15 residues.

This clone came up once. V gene TRBV7-8 combines with J gene TRBJ1-5, with D possibly TRBD1 on 5 matching bases. Germline values: CDR1 SGHVS, CDR2 FQNEAQ. V was pared by 5 bases and J by 1 base, with 18 bases between. The CDR3 consists of 17 residues. CDR3 sequence: CASSAPHRSQSNQPQHF. The DNA for the CDR3 is TGTGCCAGCAGCGCACCGCACAGGTCCCAGAGCAATCAGCCCCAGCATTTT.

V is TRBV4-3 and J is TRBJ2-7; D is perhaps TRBD1 or TRBD2 (6 bases each). V shed 7 bases and J shed 1 base, with 14 bases lying between them. The germline gives CDR1 LGHNA, CDR2 YSLEER. The CDR3 sequence is 14 residues long. The CDR3 DNA reads as TGCGCCAGCACCGGGAGACAGGCATCCTACGAGCAGTACTTC. The encoded protein is CASTGRQASYEQYF.

This chain joins TRBV9 and TRBJ2-7, with a possible D match to TRBD2 (6 bases). The CDR3 is 13 residues long. Germline CDR1 reads SGDLS; CDR2 reads YYNGEE. V gave up 2 bases and J gave up 3 bases, with 9 bases separating them. The CDR3 DNA reads TGTGCCAGCAGCGTTAGCGGCGGCTACGAGCAGTACTTC. Its translation is CASSVSGGYEQYF.

CDR3 in DNA: TGTGCCAGCAGCCCAAGGACTGCCTCTAGCACAGATACGCAGTATTTT. Residues: CASSPRTASSTDTQYF. The rearrangement joins TRBV5-4 to TRBJ2-3, with TRBD2 as a possible D gene (5 bases). Per germline, CDR1 SGHNT and CDR2 YYREEE (reference sequence). Trimming pared 4 bases from V and 0 bases from J, leaving 15 bases between. This CDR3 has 16 residues. Complete variable domain (other parts from reference TRBV5-4 and TRBJ2-3): ETGVTQSPTHLIKTRGQQVTLRCSSQSGHNTVSWYQQALGQGPQFIFQYYREEENGRGNFPPRFSGLQFPNYSSELNVNALELDDSALYLCASSPRTASSTDTQYFGPGTRLTVL.

The chain recombines TRBV9 with TRBJ2-7; the D is unclear. The CDR3 has 13 residues. Deletions cut 4 bases from V and 2 bases from J, with 10 bases between. The germline V gene has CDR1 SGDLS and CDR2 YYNGEE. In nucleotides, the CDR3 is TGTGCCAGCAGCCCCGGACGCGCCTACGAGCAGTACTTC. Translation gives CASSPGRAYEQYF.

V usage is TRBV7-3 and J usage is TRBJ2-3, with D maybe TRBD2 (6 bases). This CDR3 has 13 amino acids. In germline, CDR1 is SGHTA, CDR2 FQGTGA. The V end was cut by 4 bases, the J end by 5 bases, with 10 bases between. The CDR3 nucleotides are TGTGCCAGCAGCTCTAGCGTAAGAGATACGCAGTATTTT. It yields the protein CASSSSVRDTQYF. Full variable domain (rest looked up from reference TRBV7-3 and TRBJ2-3): GAGVSQTPSNKVTEKGKYVELRCDPISGHTALYWYRQSLGQGPEFLIYFQGTGAADDSGLPNDRFFAVRPEGSVSTLKIQRTERGDSAVYLCASSSSVRDTQYFGPGTRLTVL.

The CDR3 spells CASSFRQYYEKLFF. In nucleotides, the CDR3 is TGTGCCAGCAGTTTCAGACAGTACTACGAAAAACTGTTTTTT. J is TRBJ1-4 and V is TRBV28; tentative D call: TRBD1 (5 bases). The CDR3 runs 14 residues. V gave up 3 bases and J gave up 8 bases, with 13 bases separating them. The germline gives CDR1 MDHEN, CDR2 SYDVKM. Based on the CDR3 plus reference TRBV28 and TRBJ1-4, the full variable domain is DVKVTQSSRYLVKRTGEKVFLECVQDMDHENMFWYRQDPGLGLRLIYFSYDVKMKEKGDIPEGYSVSREKKERFSLILESASTNQTSMYLCASSFRQYYEKLFFGSGTQLSVL.

The chain joins TRBV7-6 to TRBJ1-1, with TRBD1 matching 8 bases. The trim removed 5 bases at V and 3 bases at J, leaving 8 bases unmatched. CDR3 length equals 15 residues. Per germline, CDR1 SGHVS and CDR2 FNYEAQ. CDR3 protein: CASSDTGGSDTEAFF. DNA of the CDR3: TGTGCCAGCAGCGACACAGGGGGTTCGGACACTGAAGCTTTCTTT.

This clone was seen a few times. The chain recombines TRBV20-1 with TRBJ1-6; 8 bases are a match to TRBD1. The CDR3 sequence is 16 residues long. In germline, CDR1 is DFQATT, CDR2 SNEGSKA (reference sequence). Trimming removed 3 bases from V and 10 bases from J; junction bases left unmatched: 14. The CDR3 bases are TGCAGTGCTAGTACATTTCAGGGACAGGAATCGTCACCCCTCCACTTT. Amino acid sequence: CSASTFQGQESSPLHF.

Here the CDR3 reads CASSLATVNTGELFF. The CDR3 DNA is TGTGCCAGCAGCTTAGCAACAGTAAACACCGGGGAGCTGTTTTTT. The chain combines TRBV7-8 with TRBJ2-2, with no clear D. This CDR3 is built from 15 residues. Deletions cut 0 bases from V and 2 bases from J, with 7 bases between. Germline CDR1 reads SGHVS; CDR2 reads FQNEAQ.

Only one count was recorded for this clone. The J gene is TRBJ1-2, the V gene TRBV29-1, with unresolved D. Trimming cost V 5 bases and J 6 bases, with 13 bases left between them. Germline values: CDR1 SQVTM, CDR2 ANQGSEA. The CDR3 loop spans 12 amino acids. Here the CDR3 reads CSVTPGTDGYTF. The CDR3, as DNA: TGCAGCGTTACGCCGGGCACGGATGGCTACACCTTC. Based on the CDR3 plus reference TRBV29-1 and TRBJ1-2, the full variable domain is SAVISQKPSRDICQRGTSLTIQCQVDSQVTMMFWYRQQPGQSLTLIATANQGSEATYESGFVIDKFPISRPNLTFSTLTVSNMSPEDSSIYLCSVTPGTDGYTFGSGTRLTVV.

The chain links TRBV5-6 to TRBJ2-5, with D unresolved. V gave up 0 bases and J gave up 5 bases, with 8 bases separating them. CDR1 and CDR2 (germline): SGHDT, YYEEEE. This CDR3 contains 13 residues. In nucleotides, the CDR3 is TGTGCCAGCAGCTTGGAGGCGCGGGAGACCCAGTACTTC. Translation gives CASSLEARETQYF.

The chain recombines TRBV9 with TRBJ2-1; either TRBD1 or TRBD2 may supply D (5 bases each). The germline CDR1 and CDR2 sequences are SGDLS and YYNGEE. V was clipped by 7 bases and J by 12 bases, with 20 bases between them. The CDR3 runs 13 residues. The CDR3 nucleotides are TGTGCCAGCGTCCGAACGGGACCCAAGGGGCAGTTCTTC. Protein: CASVRTGPKGQFF.

This chain joins TRBV10-3 and TRBJ2-1; no reliable D call. Germline CDR1 ENHRY, CDR2 SYGVKD. V was cut by 2 bases and J by 6 bases, with 2 bases left in between. The CDR3 consists of 11 residues. CDR3: CAISEVNEQFF. In DNA form, the CDR3 reads TGTGCCATCAGTGAGGTCAATGAGCAGTTCTTC.

This clone was recorded only once. V is TRBV5-6 and J is TRBJ2-1; D gene uncertain. The V gene lost 1 base and the J gene lost 6 bases, with 5 bases spanning the gap. Germline CDR1 and CDR2: SGHDT and YYEEEE. The CDR3 is 12 amino acids. CDR3 region: CASSLTVNEQFF. In DNA, the CDR3 is TGTGCCAGCAGCTTGACGGTCAATGAGCAGTTCTTC.

This sequence joins TRBV12-3 or TRBV12-4 and TRBJ1-5; D is possibly TRBD1 (5 bases). V gave up 7 bases and J gave up 4 bases, with 11 bases separating them. The CDR3 covers 13 residues. In DNA form, the CDR3 reads TGTGCCAGCAAGACGGAGGGGAATCAGCCCCAGCATTTT. Translation: CASKTEGNQPQHF.

This clone has only a few counts. The chain uses TRBV25-1 and TRBJ1-5; 11 nucleotides line up with TRBD1. The J segment lost 11 bases and the V segment lost 3 bases, leaving 9 bases of the junction unmatched. CDR3 length: 15 amino acids. The germline gives CDR1 MGHDK, CDR2 SYGVNS. The CDR3: CASSEGTGGYAAQHF. The DNA for the CDR3 is TGTGCCAGCAGTGAGGGGACAGGGGGTTACGCGGCCCAGCATTTT.

The chain couples TRBV7-7 to TRBJ2-1, with unresolved D. The V end was cut by 4 bases, the J end by 0 bases, with 13 bases between. CDR1 and CDR2 from the germline V gene are SSHAT and FNYEAQ (reference sequence). The CDR3 length is 16 residues. CDR3 nucleotides: TGTGCCAGCAGCTCCCTAACTGGAAGCTCCTACAATGAGCAGTTCTTC. Translation gives CASSSLTGSSYNEQFF.

The chain links TRBV29-1 to TRBJ2-1; no clear D gene. Germline CDR1 and CDR2: SQVTM and ANQGSEA. The CDR3 has 12 amino acids. The ends were cut back, 4 bases at V and 7 bases at J, with 11 bases in the middle. The CDR3 DNA follows: TGCAGCGTTGCGGTTTTGGGAAATGAGCAGTTCTTC. Protein sequence: CSVAVLGNEQFF.

V usage is TRBV7-2 and J usage is TRBJ2-3, with D unclear. V gave up 4 bases and J gave up 0 bases, with 11 bases separating them. The CDR3 runs to 15 residues. The germline gives CDR1 SGHTA, CDR2 FQGNSA. Here the CDR3 reads CASSYRLGSTDTQYF. CDR3 coding DNA: TGTGCCAGCAGCTACCGACTGGGGAGCACAGATACGCAGTATTTT.

The rearrangement links TRBV2 to TRBJ1-4; D perhaps matches TRBD1 (6 bases). Germline-derived CDR1 and CDR2 are SNHLY and FYNNEI. CDR3 length: 13 amino acids. V lost 7 bases, J lost 7 bases, and 13 bases lay in between. DNA of the CDR3: TGTGCCAGCACGGGTCAGGGGATTGAAAAACTGTTTTTT. It yields the protein CASTGQGIEKLFF. The variable domain in full, completed from reference TRBV2 and TRBJ1-4, reads EPEVTQTPSHQVTQMGQEVILRCVPISNHLYFYWYRQILGQKVEFLVSFYNNEISEKSEIFDDQFSVERPDGSNFTLKIRSTKLEDSAMYFCASTGQGIEKLFFGSGTQLSVL.

CDR3 in DNA: TGCGCCAGCAGCCAAGAGGGAGGGGGTGAAAAACTGTTTTTT. It encodes CASSQEGGGEKLFF. The chain uses TRBV4-1 and TRBJ1-4; D is possibly TRBD1 (6 bases). Germline CDR1 MGHRA, CDR2 YSYEKL. The CDR3 is 14 residues long. Trimming took off 0 bases at V and 7 bases at J, with 9 bases between the two ends.

The rearrangement links TRBV28 to TRBJ2-1, with D possibly matching TRBD1 (5 bases). Germline V lookup: CDR1 MDHEN, CDR2 SYDVKM. The CDR3 length is 12 residues. Trimming left V 6 bases short and J 7 bases short, with 10 bases between. Here the CDR3 DNA reads TGTGCCAGCAGGCCCCCAGGGAATGAGCAGTTCTTC. Translated, it gives CASRPPGNEQFF. Full variable domain (remainder filled in from reference TRBV28 and TRBJ2-1): DVKVTQSSRYLVKRTGEKVFLECVQDMDHENMFWYRQDPGLGLRLIYFSYDVKMKEKGDIPEGYSVSREKKERFSLILESASTNQTSMYLCASRPPGNEQFFGPGTRLTVL.